This paragraph covers one T cell receptor beta chain sequence. No antigen is known for it. The data were taken from a study of vaccination and CD4 T cells after COVID-19. Study-wide context: Timing of post-vaccine sample collection was a median approximately 70 days after dose two, with a range of 14 to 241. Study-level results: With convalescent patients, a median about 90% of reactive clones emerged solely after vaccination.

The treatment here: approximately 9-day PBMC culture with coronavirus spike peptide pools or control peptides (ViraFEST assay). TCRs were sequenced by ViraFEST after antigen-specific T cells had been expanded with peptide pools. An Oncomine TCR Beta short-read assay was used to sequence the DNA from cultured CD4+ T cells. Via MiXCR, TCRdb re-called the PCR reads, giving one row per CDR3 protein. The table shows 15,000 to 20,000 distinct CDR3 sequences, with under 45% occurring only once. Germline V CDR1 and CDR2: MNHEY, SVGEGT. The CDR3 is 14 amino acids. V was clipped by 5 bases and J by 12 bases; unmatched bases: 12.

Source: CD4+ T cells from blood, cultured in vitro, taken after SARS-CoV-2 vaccination. The chain joins TRBV6-2 or TRBV6-3 to TRBJ2-4; 8 bases map to TRBD2. This TCR derives from a human donor who had recovered from COVID-19. CDR3 sequence: CASSDGGGSRYQYF. The CDR3 DNA reads as TGTGCCAGCAGTGACGGGGGGGGTAGTCGGTATCAGTACTTC.